This is a list of T cell receptor beta chains from one sample in a study of shared clonotypes between healthy human individuals. Produced via immunoSEQ multiplex PCR; TCRdb's table is partial and in-frame only. The sample lists approximately 2.4 million clones, almost 96% occurring once. Sequencing used naive CD4+ T cells sorted from blood. Source of these receptors: a man aged 18-30 years in good health. The CDR3 runs from the conserved cysteine through the conserved F or W. A D gene is named only where the DNA matches it firmly. Clone size appears in some rows only: once, few, many, or a class for an expanded clone.

cdr3_length	clone_size	d_call	v_call	j_call	cdr3_aa	cdr3_nt
20	.	TRBD2	TRBV4-1	TRBJ2-1	CASSQVPPSRLAGIRDEQFF	TGCGCCAGCAGCCAGGTTCCACCTTCGAGACTAGCGGGAATCCGCGATGAGCAGTTCTTC
14	.	.	TRBV2	TRBJ1-2	CASRAGDPIYGYTF	TGTGCCAGCAGGGCAGGGGACCCTATTTATGGCTACACCTTC
13	.	TRBD2	TRBV11-2	TRBJ2-5	CASSFGERGTQYF	TGTGCCAGCAGCTTTGGGGAGCGGGGGACCCAGTACTTC
16	.	.	TRBV19	TRBJ2-5	CASSSWGGTTQETQYF	TGTGCCAGTAGTTCGTGGGGGGGCACAACACAAGAGACCCAGTACTTC
15	.	.	TRBV11-2	TRBJ1-4	CASSFTGRGGEKLFF	TGTGCCAGCAGCTTTACAGGGAGGGGTGGAGAAAAACTGTTTTTT
15	.	.	TRBV18	TRBJ2-7	CASSRVDSSSYEQYF	TGTGCCAGCTCACGTGTCGACAGCAGCTCCTACGAGCAGTACTTC
14	once	TRBD1	TRBV28	TRBJ1-1	CASSFRGLGTEAFF	TGTGCCAGCAGTTTCAGGGGGCTTGGCACTGAAGCTTTCTTT
15	.	TRBD2	TRBV7-2	TRBJ2-3	CASSPQGTRPDTQYF	TGTGCCAGCAGCCCGCAGGGGACTAGGCCAGATACGCAGTATTTT
13	.	.	TRBV5-8	TRBJ1-2	CASSLWINYGYTF	TGTGCCAGCAGCTTGTGGATTAACTATGGCTACACCTTC
14	.	.	TRBV6-6	TRBJ2-5	CASSTTGDKETQYF	TGTGCCAGCAGTACTACCGGGGACAAAGAGACCCAGTACTTC
16	.	TRBD2	TRBV7-2	TRBJ2-7	CASSSSRVAGGGEQYF	TGTGCCAGCAGCAGCTCCCGGGTAGCGGGAGGTGGCGAGCAGTACTTC
14	.	.	TRBV6-5	TRBJ2-7	CASSYRTDSYEQYF	TGTGCCAGCAGTTACAGGACGGACTCCTACGAGCAGTACTTC
13	once	.	TRBV6-1	TRBJ1-1	CASSEGRTSEAFF	TGTGCCAGCAGTGAAGGGAGGACAAGTGAAGCTTTCTTT
14	.	.	TRBV10-2	TRBJ2-7	CASSGRLPSYEQYF	TGCGCCAGCAGTGGACGACTCCCCTCCTACGAGCAGTACTTC
15	.	TRBD2	TRBV11-2	TRBJ2-7	CASSVIPSGNYEQYF	TGTGCCAGCAGCGTAATCCCTAGCGGGAACTACGAGCAGTACTTC
15	.	.	TRBV28	TRBJ1-6	CASSHSGSYNSPLHF	TGTGCCAGCAGTCACAGTGGGTCCTATAATTCACCCCTCCACTTT
16	.	.	TRBV18	TRBJ2-2	CASSPSISVNTGELFF	TGTGCCAGCTCACCATCGATTAGCGTTAACACCGGGGAGCTGTTTTTT
16	.	.	TRBV4-1	TRBJ1-3	CASSQGGDLARNTIYF	TGCGCCAGCAGCCAAGGAGGGGACTTAGCTCGAAACACCATATATTTT
15	.	TRBD1	TRBV4-2	TRBJ1-1	CASSRDRGANTEAFF	TGTGCCAGCAGCCGAGACAGGGGAGCGAACACTGAAGCTTTCTTT
17	.	.	TRBV7-2	TRBJ2-3	CASSLKARLGSTDTQYF	TGTGCCAGCAGCTTAAAGGCCCGATTGGGATCCACAGATACGCAGTATTTT
14	.	TRBD1	TRBV10-3	TRBJ2-7	CAISDRQGTYEQYF	TGTGCCATCAGTGATAGACAGGGCACCTACGAGCAGTACTTC
16	.	.	TRBV28	TRBJ1-3	CASSLFAGSSGNTIYF	TGTGCCAGCAGTTTATTTGCTGGGAGCTCTGGAAACACCATATATTTT
15	.	.	TRBV7-9	TRBJ2-4	CASSLGLVAKNIQYF	TGTGCCAGCAGCTTGGGCTTAGTAGCCAAAAACATTCAGTACTTC
15	.	TRBD1	TRBV28	TRBJ1-5	CASSPGTGPYQPQHF	TGTGCCAGCAGCCCCGGGACAGGGCCGTATCAGCCCCAGCATTTT
15	.	.	TRBV7-2	TRBJ1-6	CASSLEVGRESPLHF	TGTGCCAGCAGCTTAGAGGTAGGGCGAGAATCACCCCTCCACTTT
14	.	TRBD1	TRBV5-1	TRBJ2-7	CASSEGTGTYEQYF	TGCGCCAGCAGCGAGGGGACAGGGACCTACGAGCAGTACTTC
16	.	TRBD2	TRBV10-3	TRBJ2-7	CAIRQTSGATYYEQYF	TGTGCCATCAGGCAAACTAGCGGAGCGACGTACTACGAGCAGTACTTC
16	.	TRBD1	TRBV19	TRBJ1-5	CASTTMTGGVHQPQHF	TGTGCCAGTACCACAATGACAGGGGGCGTACATCAGCCCCAGCATTTT
14	.	.	TRBV30	TRBJ1-4	CAWSLQGVGEKLFF	TGTGCCTGGAGTCTACAGGGCGTGGGCGAAAAACTGTTTTTT
15	.	TRBD1	TRBV5-1	TRBJ1-6	CASSGGTGNNSPLHF	TGCGCCAGCAGCGGCGGGACAGGGAACAATTCACCCCTCCACTTT
14	.	.	TRBV18	TRBJ2-7	CASSHPGAYYEQYF	TGTGCCAGCTCACACCCCGGGGCCTACTACGAGCAGTACTTC
15	.	.	TRBV5-1	TRBJ2-7	CASSLSGTPLYEQYF	TGCGCCAGCAGCTTATCCGGGACACCTCTTTACGAGCAGTACTTC
15	.	TRBD1	TRBV9	TRBJ1-6	CASSRGQGDSSPLHF	TGTGCCAGCAGCCGCGGACAGGGGGACAGTTCACCCCTCCACTTT
14	.	.	TRBV28	TRBJ2-1	CASSPTGTRGEQFF	TGTGCCAGCAGCCCGACAGGGACTAGAGGTGAGCAGTTCTTC
14	.	.	TRBV27	TRBJ2-3	CASSLGLLRDTQYF	TGTGCCAGCAGTTTAGGCCTACTAAGAGATACGCAGTATTTT
14	.	TRBD2	TRBV5-1	TRBJ2-7	CASSGGTSGYEQYF	TGCGCCAGCAGCGGGGGGACTAGCGGCTACGAGCAGTACTTC
14	.	TRBD2	TRBV6-6	TRBJ2-1	CASRTSGSADEQFF	TGTGCCAGCCGAACTAGCGGGAGTGCAGATGAGCAGTTCTTC
16	.	TRBD2	TRBV28	TRBJ2-3	CASSSPGTSGGGTQYF	TGTGCCAGCAGTTCTCCCGGGACTAGCGGAGGAGGTACGCAGTATTTT
15	.	TRBD1	TRBV7-9	TRBJ2-2	CASSLSDRGPGELFF	TGTGCCAGCAGCTTATCCGACAGGGGGCCCGGGGAGCTGTTTTTT
17	.	TRBD2	TRBV5-4	TRBJ2-2	CASSSAKGGSLSGELFF	TGTGCCAGCAGCTCGGCCAAGGGAGGGTCACTCAGCGGGGAGCTGTTTTTT
16	.	TRBD2	TRBV9	TRBJ2-1	CASSVYSGSWYNEQFF	TGTGCCAGCAGCGTATATAGCGGGAGTTGGTACAATGAGCAGTTCTTC
14	.	.	TRBV5-8	TRBJ2-7	CASSTWTPSYEQYF	TGTGCCAGCAGCACTTGGACTCCTTCCTACGAGCAGTACTTC
14	.	.	TRBV5-6	TRBJ2-7	CASSLGGGGYEQYF	TGTGCCAGCAGCTTGGGTGGGGGAGGCTACGAGCAGTACTTC